This entry lists 19 T cell receptor beta chains sequenced from one sample in a study of T cells in Graves' hyperthyroidism and ophthalmopathy. Authors of the study amplified TCR beta CDR3 regions from RNA transcripts. The HTBI primer set was used in a first-round RT-PCR of the TCR CDR3. Using its own MiXCR run on the multiplex PCR reads, TCRdb lists one record per CDR3 protein. There are more than 550,000 distinct CDR3 sequences in the sample; 45% occur only once, and 6.5% to 9% lies in the top ten. Sequences were obtained from peripheral blood or thyroid tissue (not recorded which). The receptors stem from an adult man with Graves' disease, either hyperthyroidism or ophthalmopathy (not recorded which).

The chain recombines TRBV7-6 with TRBJ2-2; 9 nucleotides line up with TRBD1. The germline V gene encodes CDR1 SGHVS and CDR2 FNYEAQ. The CDR3 runs 17 residues. The V gene end was trimmed by 1 base and the J gene end by 3 bases; junction bases not matched to a gene: 6. The CDR3 DNA reads as TGTGCCAGCAGCTTAGGGACCGGGACAGGGTACACCGGGGAGCTGTTTTTT. Translated: CASSLGTGTGYTGELFF.

A word on this clonotype: As the CDR3 is not closed by the conserved phenylalanine or tryptophan, this likely results from a read error. The DNA is omitted, as the CDR3 cannot be located on it reliably, and the CDR3 follows TCRdb's listing. The chain is built from TRBV5-4 and TRBJ2-2; TRBD2, the table's D call, lacks a check against the DNA. From germline, CDR1 is SGHNT and CDR2 YYREEE (reference sequence). The CDR3 is 14 residues long, ends included. CDR3 protein: CASSLGIGGRGFFV.

This clonotype was picked up one time. This chain connects TRBV20-1 to TRBJ1-5; 11 bases are a match to TRBD1. Trimming took 3 bases from V and 2 from J; bases not matched to a gene: 3. The CDR3 covers 15 residues. In germline, CDR1 is DFQATT, CDR2 SNEGSKA (reference sequence). The CDR3 DNA reads as TGCAGTGCTAGTAGGACAGGGGGCGGCAATCAGCCCCAGCATTTT. The encoded protein is CSASRTGGGNQPQHF.

The J gene is TRBJ2-5, the V gene TRBV7-3, with D hard to call. V was pared by 5 bases and J by 1 base, with 11 bases between. Germline CDR1 SGHTA, CDR2 FQGTGA. This CDR3 is built from 14 residues. CDR3 sequence reads: CASSPEISQETQYF. The CDR3 nucleotides are TGTGCCAGCAGCCCAGAGATCAGCCAAGAGACCCAGTACTTC.

The table lists this clonotype with a few counts. In nucleotides, the CDR3 is TGCAGCGTTGCTTCCGGGGAGCTGTTTTTT. Translation gives CSVASGELFF. J is TRBJ2-2 and V is TRBV29-1; D is uncertain. The CDR3 runs 10 residues. The germline V and J ends were trimmed by 4 bases and 6 bases, with 3 bases remaining between them. Germline values: CDR1 SQVTM, CDR2 ANQGSEA.

In regard to this clonotype: At one end, the junction sequence differs from germline, possibly due to a read error. The chain links TRBV19 to TRBJ1-2, with D unclear. Per the germline V gene, CDR1 is LNHDA and CDR2 is SQIVND (reference sequence). CDR3 length equals 15 residues. CDR3 amino acids: CASSTPAGANCGYTF. CDR3 bases: TGTGCCAGTAGTACGCCGGCGGGTGCTAACTGTGGCTACACCTTC.

The sample holds a few counts of this clonotype. An end of the junction does not agree with germline; a read error may underlie this. The chain joins TRBV5-5 to TRBJ2-7; 7 nucleotides match TRBD2. This CDR3 region has 15 residues. Per the germline V gene, CDR1 is SGHKS and CDR2 is YYEKEE (reference sequence). The CDR3 loop is CASSRPAGPSYEQYF. CDR3 bases: TGCGCCAGCAGCCGTCCAGCGGGACCTTCCTACGAGCAGTACTTC.

Only a few counts were recorded for this clonotype. The rearrangement uses TRBV20-1 and TRBJ1-6; 7 nucleotides agree with TRBD1. Germline CDR1 reads DFQATT; CDR2 reads SNEGSKA (reference sequence). The CDR3 is 14 amino acids. Losses at the gene ends were 5 bases for V and 1 base for J; bases not matched to a gene: 2. The CDR3 sequence is CSARTGSYNSPLHF. DNA for the CDR3: TGCAGTGCTCGGACAGGTTCCTATAATTCACCCCTCCACTTT.

The chain employs TRBV2 and TRBJ1-2; D may be TRBD1 (5 bases). V was trimmed by 7 bases and J by 6 bases, leaving 18 bases between them. The CDR3 totals 14 residues. Per the germline V gene, CDR1 is SNHLY and CDR2 is FYNNEI. CDR3 protein: CASTYLRGVNGYTF. CDR3 nucleotide sequence: TGTGCCAGCACTTACTTAAGAGGGGTAAATGGCTACACCTTC.

This sequence joins TRBV24-1 and TRBJ2-5, with D possibly TRBD1 on 6 matching bases. CDR3 size: 13 residues. Germline CDR1 and CDR2: KGHDR and SFDVKD. Trimming took off 11 bases at V and 2 bases at J, with 14 bases between the two ends. CDR3 in amino acids: CAKTGLGQETQYF. For the CDR3, the DNA is TGTGCCAAAACAGGGTTGGGGCAAGAGACCCAGTACTTC.

This clonotype was observed many times. The CDR3 coding sequence is TGTGCCAGCAGCCACTCCGACACGGGACAAGAGACCCAGTACTTC. It is translated as CASSHSDTGQETQYF. The V gene is TRBV7-3, the J gene TRBJ2-5, with a tentative D call TRBD2 (5 bases). V lost 5 bases and J lost 2, with 15 bases in between. The V gene's germline CDR1 is SGHTA and CDR2 FQGTGA. The CDR3 is 15 amino acids.

This clonotype was seen a single time. This chain connects TRBV24-1 to TRBJ2-5, with D perhaps TRBD2 (6 bases). Looked up from germline, CDR1 is KGHDR and CDR2 is SFDVKD. CDR3 length: 14 amino acids. The V gene lost 1 base and the J gene lost 4 bases, with 9 bases spanning the gap. The CDR3 nucleotides read TGTGCCACCAGTGATTTTCCAGCGGGAGAGACCCAGTACTTC. Translated, it gives CATSDFPAGETQYF.

The J gene is TRBJ2-7, the V gene TRBV29-1; 10 bases are a match to TRBD2. Unmatched junction bases numbered 10, after V lost 4 bases and J lost 4 bases. The CDR3 runs 15 residues. Germline V gene sequence: CDR1 SQVTM, CDR2 ANQGSEA. This chain's CDR3 is CSVVGLAGALYEQYF. Written as DNA, the CDR3 is TGCAGCGTTGTGGGGCTAGCGGGAGCCCTTTACGAGCAGTACTTC.

J is TRBJ1-2 and V is TRBV29-1; D gene unclear. Germline V gene lookup returns CDR1 SQVTM and CDR2 ANQGSEA. V dropped 8 bases and J dropped 0 bases, with 10 bases sitting between them. The CDR3 is 12 residues long. Written as DNA, the CDR3 is TGCAGCTTGACTCCCACTAACTATGGCTACACCTTC. Translating it yields CSLTPTNYGYTF.

This clonotype was counted many times. The rearrangement links TRBV5-1 to TRBJ1-1, with 9 nucleotides matching TRBD1. The CDR3 is 14 amino acids. V shed 0 bases and J 5 bases; nucleotides not matched to a gene: 2. Germline V gives CDR1 SGHRS, CDR2 YFSETQ. The CDR3 DNA is TGCGCCAGCAGCTTGGGGGGGACAGGGACTGAAGCTTTCTTT. Amino acid sequence: CASSLGGTGTEAFF. The full variable domain, rest sourced from reference TRBV5-1 and TRBJ1-1, is KAGVTQTPRYLIKTRGQQVTLSCSPISGHRSVSWYQQTPGQGLQFLFEYFSETQRNKGNFPGRFSGRQFSNSRSEMNVSTLELGDSALYLCASSLGGTGTEAFFGQGTRLTVV.

V gene TRBV9 combines with J gene TRBJ1-3; unclear D gene. The CDR3 runs to 15 residues. The V end lost 0 bases, the J end lost 0 bases, and 7 bases lay between the germline ends. Per germline, CDR1 SGDLS and CDR2 YYNGEE. The CDR3 DNA sequence: TGTGCCAGCAGCGTAGATCCGGTCTCTGGAAACACCATATATTTT. Encoded protein: CASSVDPVSGNTIYF.

This clonotype was seen a few times. This chain connects TRBV20-1 to TRBJ2-7; D is possibly TRBD2 (6 bases). V lost 7 bases, J lost 0 bases, and 16 bases lay in between. This CDR3 has 14 residues. CDR1 DFQATT and CDR2 SNEGSKA come from the germline V gene (reference sequence). The DNA of the CDR3 is TGCAGTGTTGGAACTAGCCAGAGCTCCTACGAGCAGTACTTC. Its translation: CSVGTSQSSYEQYF.

J is TRBJ1-2 and V is TRBV29-1; a possible D gene is TRBD1 (6 bases). V was pared by 7 bases and J by 4 bases, with 16 bases between. The CDR3 has 13 amino acids. Germline lookup yields CDR1 SQVTM and CDR2 ANQGSEA. CDR3 residues: CSGTAQTLYGYTF. CDR3 sequence (DNA): TGCAGCGGGACAGCGCAGACCCTCTATGGCTACACCTTC.

With regard to this clonotype: This clone may be a read error of a much larger clone one base away. The chain couples TRBV20-1 to TRBJ1-5, with TRBD1 matching over 10 bases. CDR1 is DFQATT and CDR2 is SNEGSKA in the germline V gene (reference sequence). With V trimmed by 5 bases and J by 2 bases, 3 bases remained unmatched. CDR3 length: 14 residues. The CDR3 coding sequence is TGCAGTGCTGGACAGGGGGGCGGCAATCAGCCCCAGCATTTT. This codes for CSAGQGGGNQPQHF.